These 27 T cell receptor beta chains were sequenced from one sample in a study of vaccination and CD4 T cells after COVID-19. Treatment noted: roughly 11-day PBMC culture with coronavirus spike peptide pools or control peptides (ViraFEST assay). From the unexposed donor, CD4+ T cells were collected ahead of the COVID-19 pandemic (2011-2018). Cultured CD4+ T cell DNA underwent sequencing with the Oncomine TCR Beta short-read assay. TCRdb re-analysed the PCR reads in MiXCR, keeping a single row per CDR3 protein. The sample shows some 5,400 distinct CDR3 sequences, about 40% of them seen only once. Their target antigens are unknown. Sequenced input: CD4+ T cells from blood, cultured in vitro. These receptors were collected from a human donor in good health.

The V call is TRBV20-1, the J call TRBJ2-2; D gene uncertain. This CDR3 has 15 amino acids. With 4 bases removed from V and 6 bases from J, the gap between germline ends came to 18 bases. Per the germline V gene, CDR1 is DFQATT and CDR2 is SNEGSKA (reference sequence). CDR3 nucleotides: TGCAGTGCTAAGCCAAAGGCAGGTGGTGCCGGGGAGCTGTTTTTT. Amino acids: CSAKPKAGGAGELFF.

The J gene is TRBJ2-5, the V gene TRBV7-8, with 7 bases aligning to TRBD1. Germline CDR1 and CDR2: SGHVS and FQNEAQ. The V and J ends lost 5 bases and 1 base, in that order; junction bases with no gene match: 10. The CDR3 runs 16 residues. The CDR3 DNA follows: TGTGCCAGCAGCCCCCGTGAGGCAGGGGGCCAAGAGACCCAGTACTTC. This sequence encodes CASSPREAGGQETQYF.

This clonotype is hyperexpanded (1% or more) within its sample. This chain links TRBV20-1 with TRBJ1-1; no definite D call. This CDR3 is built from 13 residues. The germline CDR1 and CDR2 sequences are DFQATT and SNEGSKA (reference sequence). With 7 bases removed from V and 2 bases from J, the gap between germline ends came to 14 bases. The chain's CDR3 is CSGIRTGNTEAFF. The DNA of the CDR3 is TGCAGTGGTATCAGGACGGGAAACACTGAAGCTTTCTTT.

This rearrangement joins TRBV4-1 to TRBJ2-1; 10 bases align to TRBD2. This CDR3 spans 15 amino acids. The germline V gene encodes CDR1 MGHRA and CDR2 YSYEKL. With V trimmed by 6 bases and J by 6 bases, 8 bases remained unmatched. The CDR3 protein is CASSPVERGGNEQFF. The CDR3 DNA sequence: TGCGCCAGCAGTCCAGTGGAGCGGGGGGGCAATGAGCAGTTCTTC.

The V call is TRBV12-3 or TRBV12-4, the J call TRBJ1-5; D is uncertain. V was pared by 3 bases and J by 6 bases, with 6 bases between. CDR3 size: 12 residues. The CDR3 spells CASSLWSQPQHF. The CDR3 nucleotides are TGTGCCAGCAGTTTGTGGAGTCAGCCCCAGCATTTT.

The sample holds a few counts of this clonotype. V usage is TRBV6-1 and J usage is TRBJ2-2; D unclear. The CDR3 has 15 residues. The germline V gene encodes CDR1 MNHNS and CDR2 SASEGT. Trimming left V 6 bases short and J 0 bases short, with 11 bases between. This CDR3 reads CASSLRTSNTGELFF. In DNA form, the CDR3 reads TGTGCCAGCAGCCTCCGGACCTCGAACACCGGGGAGCTGTTTTTT.

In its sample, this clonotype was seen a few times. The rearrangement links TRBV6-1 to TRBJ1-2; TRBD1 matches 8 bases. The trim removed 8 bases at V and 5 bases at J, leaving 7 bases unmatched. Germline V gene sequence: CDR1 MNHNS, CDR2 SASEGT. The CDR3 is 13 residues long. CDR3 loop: CASLDRGGYGYTF. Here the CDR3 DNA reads TGTGCCAGCCTTGACAGGGGAGGATATGGCTACACCTTC.

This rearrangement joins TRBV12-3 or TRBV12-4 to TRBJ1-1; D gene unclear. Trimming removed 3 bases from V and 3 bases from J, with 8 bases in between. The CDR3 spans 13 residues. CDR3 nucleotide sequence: TGTGCCAGCAGTTTGAGTTTTCACACTGAAGCTTTCTTT. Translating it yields CASSLSFHTEAFF.

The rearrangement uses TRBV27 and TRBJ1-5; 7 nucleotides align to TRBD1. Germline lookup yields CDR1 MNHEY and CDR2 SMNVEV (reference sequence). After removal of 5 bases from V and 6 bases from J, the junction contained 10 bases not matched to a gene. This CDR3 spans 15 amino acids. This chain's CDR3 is CASSVTKTGSQPQHF. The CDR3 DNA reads TGTGCCAGCAGTGTTACAAAGACAGGGAGTCAGCCCCAGCATTTT.

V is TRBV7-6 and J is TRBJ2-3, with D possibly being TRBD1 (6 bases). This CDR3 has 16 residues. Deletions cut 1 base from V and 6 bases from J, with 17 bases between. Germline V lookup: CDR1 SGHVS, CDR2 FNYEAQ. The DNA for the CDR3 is TGTGCCAGCAGCTTAGGTCAGGGGTCCGTTTGGGATACGCAGTATTTT. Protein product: CASSLGQGSVWDTQYF.

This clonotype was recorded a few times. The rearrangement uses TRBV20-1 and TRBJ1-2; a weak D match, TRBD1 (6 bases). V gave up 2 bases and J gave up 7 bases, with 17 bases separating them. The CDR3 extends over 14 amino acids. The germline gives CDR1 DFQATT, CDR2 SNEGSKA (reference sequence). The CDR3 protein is CSARRGGGIAGYTF. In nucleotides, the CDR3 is TGCAGTGCTAGACGTGGGGGCGGAATTGCTGGCTACACCTTC.

The DNA of the CDR3 is TGTGCCAGCAGTTACTCGGTTGATTGGGTGAGAGAGCAGTACTTC. Its translation: CASSYSVDWVREQYF. This rearrangement joins TRBV6-5 to TRBJ2-7; D is uncertain. Germline CDR1 reads MNHEY; CDR2 reads SVGAGI. The CDR3 runs to 15 residues. Trimming shortened V by 0 bases and J by 7 bases, and 16 bases separated the two germline ends.

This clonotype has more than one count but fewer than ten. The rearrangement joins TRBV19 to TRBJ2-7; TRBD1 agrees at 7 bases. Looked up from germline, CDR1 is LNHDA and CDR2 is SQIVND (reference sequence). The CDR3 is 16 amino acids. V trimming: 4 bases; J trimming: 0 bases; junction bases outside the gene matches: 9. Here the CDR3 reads CASSKDRVPLSYEQYF. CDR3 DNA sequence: TGTGCCAGTAGTAAAGACAGGGTCCCCCTCTCCTACGAGCAGTACTTC.

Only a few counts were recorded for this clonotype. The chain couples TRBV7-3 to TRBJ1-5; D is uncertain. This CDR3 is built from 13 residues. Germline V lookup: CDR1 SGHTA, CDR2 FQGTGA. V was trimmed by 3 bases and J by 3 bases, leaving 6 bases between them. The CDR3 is CASSLGANQPQHF. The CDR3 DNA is TGTGCCAGCAGCTTGGGAGCCAATCAGCCCCAGCATTTT. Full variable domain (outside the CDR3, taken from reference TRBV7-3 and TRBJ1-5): GAGVSQTPSNKVTEKGKYVELRCDPISGHTALYWYRQSLGQGPEFLIYFQGTGAADDSGLPNDRFFAVRPEGSVSTLKIQRTERGDSAVYLCASSLGANQPQHFGDGTRLSIL.

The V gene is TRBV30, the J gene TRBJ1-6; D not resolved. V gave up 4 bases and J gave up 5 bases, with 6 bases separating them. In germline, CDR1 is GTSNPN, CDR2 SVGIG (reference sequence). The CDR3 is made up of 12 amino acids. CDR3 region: CAWTDNNSPLHF. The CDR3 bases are TGTGCCTGGACAGATAATAATTCACCCCTCCACTTT.

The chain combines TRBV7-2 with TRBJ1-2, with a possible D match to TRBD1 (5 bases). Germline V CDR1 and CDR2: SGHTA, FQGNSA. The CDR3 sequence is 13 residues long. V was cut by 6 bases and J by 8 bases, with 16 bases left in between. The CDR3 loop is CASSYINEGGYTF. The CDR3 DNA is TGTGCCAGCAGTTATATCAATGAGGGGGGCTACACCTTC.

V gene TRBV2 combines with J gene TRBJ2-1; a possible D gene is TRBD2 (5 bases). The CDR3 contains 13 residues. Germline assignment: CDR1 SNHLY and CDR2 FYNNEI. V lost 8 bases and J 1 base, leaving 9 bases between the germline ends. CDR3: CASPGESYNEQFF. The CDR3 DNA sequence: TGTGCCAGCCCCGGGGAGTCCTACAATGAGCAGTTCTTC.

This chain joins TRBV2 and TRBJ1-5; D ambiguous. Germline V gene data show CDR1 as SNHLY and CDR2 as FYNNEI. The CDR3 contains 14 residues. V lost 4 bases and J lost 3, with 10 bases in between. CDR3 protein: CASSAHRSNQPQHF. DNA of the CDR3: TGTGCCAGCAGTGCCCACAGATCCAATCAGCCCCAGCATTTT.

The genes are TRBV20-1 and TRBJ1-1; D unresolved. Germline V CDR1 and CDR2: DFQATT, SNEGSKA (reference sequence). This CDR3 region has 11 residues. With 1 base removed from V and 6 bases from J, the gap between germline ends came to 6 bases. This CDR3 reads CSARAGAEAFF. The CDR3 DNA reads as TGCAGTGCTAGAGCCGGGGCTGAAGCTTTCTTT.

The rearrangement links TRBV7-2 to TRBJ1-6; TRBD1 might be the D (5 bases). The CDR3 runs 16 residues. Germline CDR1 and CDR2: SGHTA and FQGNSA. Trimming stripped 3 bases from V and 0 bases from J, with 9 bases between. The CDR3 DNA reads TGTGCCAGCAGCTTGGGGACTATCTCCTATAATTCACCCCTCCACTTT. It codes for CASSLGTISYNSPLHF.

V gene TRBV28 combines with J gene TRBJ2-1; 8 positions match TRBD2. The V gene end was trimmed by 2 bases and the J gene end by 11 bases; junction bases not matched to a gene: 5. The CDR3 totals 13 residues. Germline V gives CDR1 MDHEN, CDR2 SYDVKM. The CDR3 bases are TGTGCCAGCAGTTTACCGGGGGGGTTTCAGCAGTTCTTC. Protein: CASSLPGGFQQFF. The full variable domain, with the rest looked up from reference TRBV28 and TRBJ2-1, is DVKVTQSSRYLVKRTGEKVFLECVQDMDHENMFWYRQDPGLGLRLIYFSYDVKMKEKGDIPEGYSVSREKKERFSLILESASTNQTSMYLCASSLPGGFQQFFGPGTRLTVL.

CDR3 DNA: TGTGCCAGCAGTGAGGATTGGTACAATGAGCAGTTCTTC. Protein sequence: CASSEDWYNEQFF. The chain joins TRBV6-4 to TRBJ2-1; D not certain. Trimming stripped 3 bases from V and 4 bases from J, with 7 bases between. Germline V gene sequence: CDR1 MRHNA, CDR2 SNTAGT. The CDR3 length is 13 residues.

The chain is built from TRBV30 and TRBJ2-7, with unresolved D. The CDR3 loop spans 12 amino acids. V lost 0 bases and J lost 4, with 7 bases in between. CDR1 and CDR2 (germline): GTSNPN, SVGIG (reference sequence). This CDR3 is CAWSVSRYEQYF. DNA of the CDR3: TGTGCCTGGAGTGTAAGTAGGTACGAGCAGTACTTC. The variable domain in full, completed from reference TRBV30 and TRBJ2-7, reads SQTIHQWPATLVQPVGSPLSLECTVEGTSNPNLYWYRQAAGRGLQLLFYSVGIGQISSEVPQNLSASRPQDRQFILSSKKLLLSDSGFYLCAWSVSRYEQYFGPGTRLTVT.

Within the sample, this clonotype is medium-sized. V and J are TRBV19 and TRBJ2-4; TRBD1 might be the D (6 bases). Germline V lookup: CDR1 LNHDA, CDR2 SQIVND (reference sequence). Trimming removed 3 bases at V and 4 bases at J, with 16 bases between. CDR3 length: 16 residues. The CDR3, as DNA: TGTGCCAGTAGTATCTACAGGGCGGAAGTTAAAAACATTCAGTACTTC. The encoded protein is CASSIYRAEVKNIQYF.

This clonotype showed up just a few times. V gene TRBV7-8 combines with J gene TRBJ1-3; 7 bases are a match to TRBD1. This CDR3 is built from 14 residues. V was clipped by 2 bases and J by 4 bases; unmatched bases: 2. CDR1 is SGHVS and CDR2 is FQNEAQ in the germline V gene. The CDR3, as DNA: TGTGCCAGCAGCTTACAGGGGGGGGGAAACACCATATATTTT. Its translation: CASSLQGGGNTIYF. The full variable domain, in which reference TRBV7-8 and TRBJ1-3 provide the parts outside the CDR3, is GAGVSQSPRYKVAKRGQDVALRCDPISGHVSLFWYQQALGQGPEFLTYFQNEAQLDKSGLPSDRFFAERPEGSVSTLKIQRTQQEDSAVYLCASSLQGGGNTIYFGEGSWLTVV.

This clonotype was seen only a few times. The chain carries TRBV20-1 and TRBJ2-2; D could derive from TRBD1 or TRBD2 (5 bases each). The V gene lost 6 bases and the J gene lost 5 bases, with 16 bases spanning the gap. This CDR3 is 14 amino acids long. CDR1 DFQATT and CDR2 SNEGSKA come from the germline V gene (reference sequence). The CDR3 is CSATRDGRTGELFF. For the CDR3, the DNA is TGCAGTGCCACACGGGACGGTCGAACCGGGGAGCTGTTTTTT.

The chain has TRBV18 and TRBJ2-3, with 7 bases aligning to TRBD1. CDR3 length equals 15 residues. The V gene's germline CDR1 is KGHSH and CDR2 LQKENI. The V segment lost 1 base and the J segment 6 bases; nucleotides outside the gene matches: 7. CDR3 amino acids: CASSPQGASGDTQYF. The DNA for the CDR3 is TGTGCCAGCTCACCACAGGGGGCCTCGGGGGATACGCAGTATTTT.